This record concerns one TCR beta chain sequence. This sample is part of a study of T cell changes during pregnancy in multiple sclerosis. Repertoires were generated with immunoSEQ multiplex PCR, while TCRdb's copy carries only in-frame clones and drops some. The sample shows tens of thousands of clones, over 80% of them seen only once. Trimming took off 6 bases at V and 1 base at J, with 18 bases between the two ends. The CDR3 contains 16 residues. The germline gives CDR1 MNHEY, CDR2 SMNVEV (reference sequence). V and J are TRBV27 and TRBJ1-1; D unclear. This specimen was peripheral blood, taken in the third trimester of pregnancy. The clonotype comes from a female donor in good health, enrolled as a control in a pregnancy study. The CDR3 coding sequence is TGTGCCAGCAGGGATTGGCAGGCATCCTCGAACACTGAAGCTTTCTTT. This sequence encodes CASRDWQASSNTEAFF.